This T cell receptor beta chain was obtained from a study of graft-versus-host responses after intestinal transplantation. Study-wide context: Induction using anti-thymocyte globulin, followed by tacrolimus and steroids for approximately 3 years, was given to all recipients. Study-wide findings and caveats: Across patients carrying graft-donor T cell macrochimerism, allografts held high graft-versus-host to host-versus-graft clonal ratios. GvH clones turned up in recipient marrow; some had shown up first in ileum or blood.

As regards this clone: Its antigen is as yet unknown.

Using immunoSEQ multiplex PCR, the repertoire was profiled, and TCRdb retains in-frame clones only, with some absent. The sample records 55,000 to 70,000 clones, about 90% being singletons. This CDR3 region has 16 residues. Germline-derived CDR1 and CDR2 are SEHNR and FQNEAQ (reference sequence). V lost 3 bases, J lost 7 bases, and 12 bases stayed unmatched. The genes are TRBV7-9 and TRBJ2-4; 7 bases match TRBD1. This clonotype originated in a human patient who received an intestinal transplant, so some T cells may come from the graft donor. Here the sequenced sample was PBMCs, taken about 120 days after intestinal transplantation. DNA of the CDR3: TGTGCCAGCAGCTTGCTGGGCGAGGGGGCTAGGAACATTCAGTACTTC. Translated: CASSLLGEGARNIQYF.